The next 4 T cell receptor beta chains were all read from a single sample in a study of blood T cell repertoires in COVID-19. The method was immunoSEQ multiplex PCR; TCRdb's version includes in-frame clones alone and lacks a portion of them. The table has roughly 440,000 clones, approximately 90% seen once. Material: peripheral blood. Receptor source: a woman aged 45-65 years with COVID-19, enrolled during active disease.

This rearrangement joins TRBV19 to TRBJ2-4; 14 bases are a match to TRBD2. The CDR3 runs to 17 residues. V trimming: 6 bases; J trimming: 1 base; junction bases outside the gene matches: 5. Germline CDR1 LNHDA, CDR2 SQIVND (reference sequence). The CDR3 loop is CASSRLAGGRAKNIQYF. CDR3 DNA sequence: TGTGCCAGTAGCCGACTAGCGGGGGGGCGCGCCAAAAACATTCAGTACTTC.

CDR3 sequence reads: CASSQGYSLSNQPQHF. In DNA form, the CDR3 reads TGTGCCAGCAGCCAAGGTTACAGCCTTAGCAATCAGCCCCAGCATTTT. The chain carries TRBV3-1 (or the pseudogene TRBV3-2) and TRBJ1-5; no reliable D call. The CDR3 covers 16 residues. V lost 1 base, J lost 0 bases, and 10 bases lay in between. CDR1 is LGHDT and CDR2 is YNNKEL in the germline V gene (reference sequence).

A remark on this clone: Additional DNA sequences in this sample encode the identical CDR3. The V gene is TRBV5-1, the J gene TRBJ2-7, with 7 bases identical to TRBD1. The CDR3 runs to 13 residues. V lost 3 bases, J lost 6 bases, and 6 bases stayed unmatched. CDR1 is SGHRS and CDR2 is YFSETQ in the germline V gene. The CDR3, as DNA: TGCGCCAGCAGCTCAGAGAGGGGGCGCGAGCAGTACTTC. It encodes CASSSERGREQYF.

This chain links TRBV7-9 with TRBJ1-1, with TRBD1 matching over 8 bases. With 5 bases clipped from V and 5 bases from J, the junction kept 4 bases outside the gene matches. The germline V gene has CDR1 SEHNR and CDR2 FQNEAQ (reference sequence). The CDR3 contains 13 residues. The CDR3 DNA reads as TGTGCCAGCAGCGGACAGGGAGGGACTGAAGCTTTCTTT. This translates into CASSGQGGTEAFF.